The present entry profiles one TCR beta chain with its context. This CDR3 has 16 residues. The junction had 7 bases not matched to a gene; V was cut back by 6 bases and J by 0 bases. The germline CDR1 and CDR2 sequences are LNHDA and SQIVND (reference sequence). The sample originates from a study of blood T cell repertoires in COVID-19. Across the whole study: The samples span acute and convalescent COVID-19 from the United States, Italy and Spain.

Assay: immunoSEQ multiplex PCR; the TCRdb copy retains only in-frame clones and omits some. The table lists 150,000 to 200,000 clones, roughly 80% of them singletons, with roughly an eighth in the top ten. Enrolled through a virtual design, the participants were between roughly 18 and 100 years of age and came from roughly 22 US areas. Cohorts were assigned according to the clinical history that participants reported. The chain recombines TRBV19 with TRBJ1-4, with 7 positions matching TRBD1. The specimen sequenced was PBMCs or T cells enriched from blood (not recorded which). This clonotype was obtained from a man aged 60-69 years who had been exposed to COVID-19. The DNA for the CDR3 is TGTGCCAGTAGACCGGGACAGAAGGCAACTAATGAAAAACTGTTTTTT. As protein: CASRPGQKATNEKLFF.